The rows below give T cell receptor beta chains drawn from one sample of a study of T cell responses to AZD1222 COVID-19 vaccine. Generated by immunoSEQ multiplex PCR, the TCRdb table keeps only in-frame clones and is missing some. The sample contains over 150,000 clones, over 75% of which appear only once. Sequences were derived from peripheral blood, sampled on day 0 of AZD1222 vaccination. These receptors originate from an adult in good health. Each CDR3 is given with its conserved first and last residue. A D gene is named only where the DNA matches it firmly. Size tells how often a clone was seen (once, few, many) or the class of an expanded clone, and some rows leave it out.

clone size,D gene,V gene,J gene,CDR3 protein,CDR3 DNA
.,.,TRBV18,TRBJ1-1,CASSLQQGLNTEAFF,TGTGCCAGCTCACTTCAGCAGGGTTTGAACACTGAAGCTTTCTTT
few,TRBD1,TRBV27,TRBJ2-7,CASSRQGQSYEQYF,TGTGCCAGCAGTCGACAGGGACAGAGCTACGAGCAGTACTTC
.,TRBD1,TRBV6-1,TRBJ2-1,CASSESGYGTGVYNEQFF,TGTGCCAGCAGTGAATCGGGGTACGGGACAGGGGTTTACAATGAGCAGTTCTTC
.,TRBD1,TRBV7-9,TRBJ2-2,CASSLTGKAGELFF,TGTGCCAGCAGCTTGACAGGGAAGGCCGGGGAGCTGTTTTTT
once,.,TRBV7-3,TRBJ2-2,CASSPTIGQYPELFF,TGTGCCAGCAGCCCAACCATAGGACAGTACCCTGAGCTGTTTTTT
once,.,TRBV5-1,TRBJ2-5,CASSDPRGAQETQYF,TGCGCCAGCAGCGATCCCCGGGGGGCCCAGGAGACCCAGTACTTC
.,TRBD2,TRBV6-5,TRBJ2-1,CASSQGLAGEQFF,TGTGCCAGCAGTCAGGGACTAGCGGGGGAGCAGTTCTTC
.,TRBD1,TRBV9,TRBJ1-2,CASSVRTGVDYGYTF,TGTGCCAGCAGCGTGCGGACAGGGGTTGACTATGGCTACACCTTC
.,TRBD1,TRBV2,TRBJ1-5,CASRTGVGQPQHF,TGTGCCAGCCGGACAGGGGTAGGTCAGCCCCAGCATTTT
.,.,TRBV19,TRBJ1-5,CASSIDLGQPQHF,TGTGCCAGTAGTATAGATCTGGGGCAGCCCCAGCATTTT
.,.,TRBV7-8,TRBJ2-7,CASSPRARSVYEQYF,TGTGCCAGCAGCCCCCGGGCCCGATCAGTTTACGAGCAGTACTTC
once,.,TRBV4-3,TRBJ1-5,CASSEKVGEAQHF,TGCGCCAGCAGCGAGAAGGTCGGTGAGGCCCAGCATTTT
.,TRBD1,TRBV7-8,TRBJ2-2,CASRLQAGTGRFSTGELFF,TGTGCCAGCAGGTTACAAGCTGGGACAGGGAGGTTTAGCACCGGGGAGCTGTTTTTT
.,TRBD1,TRBV6-6,TRBJ1-2,CASSPIDRVYDYGYTF,TGTGCCAGCAGTCCAATCGACAGGGTATACGACTATGGCTACACCTTC
once,TRBD1,TRBV11-2,TRBJ1-4,CASSLGQGAREKLFF,TGTGCCAGCAGCCTCGGACAGGGGGCGCGTGAAAAACTGTTTTTT
few,TRBD1,TRBV18,TRBJ1-6,CASSPGTGDNSPLHF,TGTGCCAGCTCACCCGGGACAGGGGATAATTCACCCCTCCACTTT
.,.,TRBV6-2/TRBV6-3,TRBJ1-1,CASSYPPRGENTEAFF,TGTGCCAGCAGTTACCCTCCTAGGGGGGAGAACACTGAAGCTTTCTTT
.,.,TRBV10-3,TRBJ1-1,CAISSKRDTEAFF,TGTGCCATCAGCTCTAAGCGGGACACTGAAGCTTTCTTT
once,TRBD1,TRBV6-5,TRBJ1-1,CAAPSGGPNTEAFF,TGTGCCGCCCCGTCAGGGGGACCGAACACTGAAGCTTTCTTT
.,.,TRBV19,TRBJ2-2,CASSIDGSGELFF,TGTGCCAGTAGTATAGACGGCTCAGGGGAGCTGTTTTTT
.,.,TRBV6-5,TRBJ2-7,CASSKTGSYEQYF,TGTGCCAGCAGTAAAACAGGGTCCTACGAGCAGTACTTC
.,.,TRBV19,TRBJ1-1,CASSKRGEGGRLNTEAFF,TGTGCCAGTAGTAAGAGGGGAGAGGGGGGCCGATTGAACACTGAAGCTTTCTTT
.,.,TRBV6-2/TRBV6-3,TRBJ2-7,CASSYVGSEQYF,TGTGCCAGCAGTTACGTCGGGAGCGAGCAGTACTTC
.,TRBD2,TRBV4-2,TRBJ2-3,CASSAPGTSGGGRDTQYF,TGTGCCAGCAGCGCCCCCGGGACTAGCGGGGGGGGTCGAGATACGCAGTATTTT
few,.,TRBV12-3/TRBV12-4,TRBJ1-3,CATQSALGNTIYF,TGTGCCACCCAAAGCGCGCTCGGAAACACCATATATTTT
.,.,TRBV7-8,TRBJ2-3,CASSLGSSTDTQYF,TGTGCCAGCAGCTTAGGGTCTAGCACAGATACGCAGTATTTT
.,.,TRBV18,TRBJ2-3,CASSPQVFRDTQYF,TGTGCCAGCTCACCACAGGTTTTCAGAGATACGCAGTATTTT
.,TRBD2,TRBV24-1,TRBJ2-3,CATSERGALDTQYF,TGTGCCACCAGTGAGCGGGGGGCGCTCGATACGCAGTATTTT
.,TRBD1,TRBV9,TRBJ2-1,CASSNRDRGNEQFF,TGTGCCAGCAGCAACCGGGACAGGGGTAATGAGCAGTTCTTC
.,.,TRBV5-6,TRBJ1-5,CASSLAGTPYNQPQHF,TGTGCCAGCAGCTTGGCCGGGACTCCATACAATCAGCCCCAGCATTTT
.,TRBD1,TRBV6-6,TRBJ1-5,CASSHLPAGTGNNQPQHF,TGTGCCAGCAGTCACCTACCAGCCGGGACAGGGAACAATCAGCCCCAGCATTTT
.,.,TRBV7-6,TRBJ2-6,CASSLKLAGSSGANVLTF,TGTGCCAGCAGCTTAAAACTTGCAGGGAGCTCTGGGGCCAACGTCCTGACTTTC
.,.,TRBV9,TRBJ2-4,CASSEGGRGKNIQYF,TGTGCCAGCAGCGAAGGGGGAAGAGGCAAAAACATTCAGTACTTC
once,.,TRBV4-2,TRBJ2-7,CASSQDLVGYEQYF,TGTGCCAGCAGCCAAGATCTTGTGGGCTACGAGCAGTACTTC
.,.,TRBV5-3,TRBJ1-4,CARSWCRGKLFF,TGTGCCAGAAGCTGGTGCAGGGGAAAACTGTTTTTT
.,TRBD1,TRBV19,TRBJ1-2,CASTQDRGKIYGYTF,TGTGCCAGTACCCAGGACAGGGGGAAAATCTATGGCTACACCTTC
.,TRBD1,TRBV19,TRBJ2-4,CASSIEGQVRVAKNIQYF,TGTGCCAGTAGTATAGAGGGACAGGTGCGGGTAGCCAAAAACATTCAGTACTTC
.,.,TRBV7-9,TRBJ2-1,CASRQAGASDNEQFF,TGTGCCAGCAGGCAGGCGGGGGCGTCGGACAATGAGCAGTTCTTC
.,.,TRBV3-1/TRBV3-2,TRBJ2-2,CASSSYRVTGELFF,TGTGCCAGCAGCTCGTACAGGGTCACCGGGGAGCTGTTTTTT
.,.,TRBV27,TRBJ1-1,CASKQGNTEAFF,TGTGCCAGCAAGCAGGGGAACACTGAAGCTTTCTTT
.,TRBD1,TRBV5-1,TRBJ1-5,CASSLVSGGGQPQHF,TGCGCCAGCAGCTTGGTGTCAGGGGGGGGTCAGCCCCAGCATTTT